This is a list of T cell receptor beta chains from one sample in a study of cytomegalovirus exposure and HLA in healthy donors. Assay used: immunoSEQ multiplex PCR; TCRdb lists only in-frame clones, some missing. The sample lists more than 150,000 clones, approximately 79% occurring once. Sequences were obtained from PBMCs. These receptors were collected from a girl under 18 in good health and CMV-seropositive. CDR3s include the opening cysteine and the closing phenylalanine or tryptophan. The D gene is left open where the match is weak. For some rows the clone size is stated as once, few or many, or as a class when expanded; others skip it.

j_gene,d_gene,v_gene,abundance,CDR3aa,CDR3nt
TRBJ1-3,NA,TRBV14,NA,CASSQDPNSSGNTIYF,TGTGCCAGCAGCCAAGATCCCAACAGCTCTGGAAACACCATATATTTT
TRBJ2-3,TRBD1,TRBV6-5,NA,CASRVGTGVADTQYF,TGTGCCAGCAGAGTGGGGACAGGGGTCGCAGATACGCAGTATTTT
TRBJ2-5,TRBD2,TRBV19,NA,CASSRTSMETQYF,TGTGCCAGTAGTCGGACTAGCATGGAGACCCAGTACTTC
TRBJ2-7,NA,TRBV4-3,once,CASSQDLSRGGEQYF,TGCGCCAGCAGCCAAGACTTGAGCAGGGGTGGCGAGCAGTACTTC
TRBJ1-2,NA,TRBV9,NA,CASNPGGEGYGYTF,TGTGCCAGCAACCCCGGGGGGGAGGGTTATGGCTACACCTTC
TRBJ1-2,TRBD1,TRBV2,NA,CASRDRGFYGYTF,TGTGCCAGCAGGGACAGGGGGTTCTATGGCTACACCTTC
TRBJ1-5,NA,TRBV2,NA,CASNRVGQPQHF,TGTGCCAGCAACAGGGTCGGTCAGCCCCAGCATTTT
TRBJ2-2,NA,TRBV29-1,NA,CSVQKGGYGELFF,TGCAGCGTCCAAAAAGGGGGTTACGGGGAGCTGTTTTTT
TRBJ1-5,NA,TRBV4-2,NA,CASSQELGGGGQPQHF,TGTGCCAGCAGCCAAGAGTTGGGCGGCGGAGGGCAGCCCCAGCATTTT
TRBJ2-3,NA,TRBV7-2,NA,CASSLPGTDTQYF,TGTGCCAGCAGCTTACCGGGCACAGATACGCAGTATTTT
TRBJ2-7,NA,TRBV30,NA,CAWSRSGYEQYF,TGTGCCTGGAGTCGGTCGGGCTACGAGCAGTACTTC
TRBJ1-1,TRBD1,TRBV10-3,NA,CAISEFEVSGTVMNTEAFF,TGTGCCATCAGTGAGTTCGAAGTATCCGGGACAGTTATGAACACTGAAGCTTTCTTT
TRBJ2-2,TRBD2,TRBV4-3,NA,CASSQAGGAPGELFF,TGCGCCAGCAGCCAAGCCGGGGGGGCCCCCGGGGAGCTGTTTTTT